Listed here are 12 T cell receptor beta chains from one sample, sequenced in a study of OX40 agonist ivuxolimab in advanced cancers. Assay used: immunoSEQ multiplex PCR; TCRdb lists only in-frame clones, some missing. Altogether around 25,000 clones are present, around 80% being singletons, with the ten largest covering 25% to 30%. The sequencing used CD4+ or CD8+ T cells sorted from blood, collected in a trial of the OX40 agonist ivuxolimab. The receptors shown here come from an adult with an advanced solid tumor such as melanoma, head and neck, liver or kidney cancer.

V and J are TRBV15 and TRBJ2-1, with D perhaps being TRBD1 or TRBD2 (5 bases each). Germline CDR1 and CDR2: LNHNV and YYDKDF (reference sequence). Trimming left V 5 bases short and J 14 bases short, with 16 bases between. CDR3 length: 12 amino acids. In DNA, the CDR3 is TGTGCCACCAGCCCCCGTGGGGCGGAGGAGTTCTTC. Translation gives CATSPRGAEEFF.

The chain's CDR3 is CASSDGGNYEQYF. CDR3 coding DNA: TGTGCCAGCAGTGACGGCGGGAACTACGAGCAGTACTTC. This chain links TRBV2 with TRBJ2-7; D is perhaps TRBD2 (6 bases). This CDR3 has 13 residues. Trimming stripped 3 bases from V and 3 bases from J, with 9 bases between. Germline CDR1 reads SNHLY; CDR2 reads FYNNEI.

CDR3 nucleotides: TGTGCCAGCAGCCAAGACTCCTACGAGCAGTACTTC. It is translated as CASSQDSYEQYF. This chain links TRBV7-9 with TRBJ2-7; D is unresolved. Germline lookup yields CDR1 SEHNR and CDR2 FQNEAQ (reference sequence). The CDR3 consists of 12 residues. With 5 bases removed from V and 0 bases from J, the gap between germline ends came to 5 bases. Filled out from reference TRBV7-9 and TRBJ2-7, the complete variable domain reads DTGVSQNPRHKITKRGQNVTFRCDPISEHNRLYWYRQTLGQGPEFLTYFQNEAQLEKSRLLSDRFSAERPKGSFSTLEIQRTEQGDSAMYLCASSQDSYEQYFGPGTRLTVT.

This chain joins TRBV19 and TRBJ2-1, with 9 bases identical to TRBD2. This CDR3 is built from 18 residues. Germline CDR1 reads LNHDA; CDR2 reads SQIVND (reference sequence). Trimming removed 6 bases from V and 5 bases from J; junction bases left unmatched: 17. The CDR3 nucleotides read TGTGCCAGTAGAAGGTCTAGCGGGAACGACCCGGTAGACAATGAGCAGTTCTTC. The encoded protein is CASRRSSGNDPVDNEQFF.

This clone has just one count. The CDR3 here is CASSLGTDYNSPLHF. CDR3 sequence (DNA): TGTGCCAGCAGTTTGGGGACAGACTATAATTCACCCCTCCACTTT. The V call is TRBV28, the J call TRBJ1-6; 7 bases map to TRBD1. V lost 3 bases to trimming and J lost 3 bases; unmatched junction nucleotides: 2. The CDR3 extends over 15 amino acids. CDR1 is MDHEN and CDR2 is SYDVKM in the germline V gene.

The chain is built from TRBV7-3 and TRBJ2-1; 7 bases line up with TRBD1. CDR1 and CDR2 (germline): SGHTA, FQGTGA. The V and J ends lost 5 bases and 0 bases, in that order; junction bases with no gene match: 7. This CDR3 contains 16 residues. The CDR3 here is CASSLDRVSSYNEQFF. Written as DNA, the CDR3 is TGTGCCAGCAGCCTCGACAGGGTGAGCTCCTACAATGAGCAGTTCTTC.

The genes are TRBV6-5 and TRBJ2-5; D is possibly TRBD1 (6 bases). V gave up 5 bases and J gave up 1 base, with 8 bases separating them. Germline CDR1 is MNHEY and CDR2 is SVGAGI. This CDR3 contains 13 residues. CDR3 region: CASSGQSQETQYF. DNA of the CDR3: TGTGCCAGCAGTGGACAGTCCCAAGAGACCCAGTACTTC.

V usage is TRBV7-8 and J usage is TRBJ1-3; D gene ambiguous. V lost 4 bases and J lost 0, with 16 bases in between. CDR1 is SGHVS, CDR2 FQNEAQ, per germline. The CDR3 is 17 amino acids. CDR3 in DNA: TGTGCCAGCAGCTCCACTGAGGCGGGGTACTCTGGAAACACCATATATTTT. Protein product: CASSSTEAGYSGNTIYF.

J is TRBJ1-1 and V is TRBV27, with D possibly being TRBD1 (5 bases). CDR3 length: 16 residues. V was trimmed by 0 bases and J by 1 base, leaving 12 bases between them. Germline V gene data show CDR1 as MNHEY and CDR2 as SMNVEV (reference sequence). The CDR3 sequence: CASSLSLGQGNTEAFF. The CDR3 nucleotides read TGTGCCAGCAGTTTATCTTTGGGGCAGGGGAACACTGAAGCTTTCTTT.

The chain is built from TRBV7-9 and TRBJ2-1; tentative D call: TRBD2 (5 bases). CDR3 length: 13 residues. V lost 5 bases and J lost 7, with 12 bases in between. Germline-derived CDR1 and CDR2 are SEHNR and FQNEAQ (reference sequence). CDR3 in DNA: TGTGCCAGCAGCCCAGAGGGATTGAATGAGCAGTTCTTC. Its protein is CASSPEGLNEQFF.

The V call is TRBV9, the J call TRBJ2-7; TRBD2 might be the D (6 bases). Trimming took off 3 bases at V and 3 bases at J, with 13 bases between the two ends. Germline V CDR1 and CDR2: SGDLS, YYNGEE. The CDR3 runs to 14 residues. The CDR3 DNA reads as TGTGCCAGCAGCGAGAGTAGCGGCTACTACGAGCAGTACTTC. It translates to CASSESSGYYEQYF. Full variable domain (missing parts from reference TRBV9 and TRBJ2-7): DSGVTQTPKHLITATGQRVTLRCSPRSGDLSVYWYQQSLDQGLQFLIQYYNGEERAKGNILERFSAQQFPDLHSELNLSSLELGDSALYFCASSESSGYYEQYFGPGTRLTVT.

The V and J genes are TRBV9 and TRBJ2-3; D is uncertain. CDR1 is SGDLS, CDR2 YYNGEE, per germline. V gave up 4 bases and J gave up 6 bases, with 12 bases separating them. The CDR3 is 13 residues long. The DNA for the CDR3 is TGTGCCAGCAGCTTACTACTCGGGGATACGCAGTATTTT. It translates to CASSLLLGDTQYF.